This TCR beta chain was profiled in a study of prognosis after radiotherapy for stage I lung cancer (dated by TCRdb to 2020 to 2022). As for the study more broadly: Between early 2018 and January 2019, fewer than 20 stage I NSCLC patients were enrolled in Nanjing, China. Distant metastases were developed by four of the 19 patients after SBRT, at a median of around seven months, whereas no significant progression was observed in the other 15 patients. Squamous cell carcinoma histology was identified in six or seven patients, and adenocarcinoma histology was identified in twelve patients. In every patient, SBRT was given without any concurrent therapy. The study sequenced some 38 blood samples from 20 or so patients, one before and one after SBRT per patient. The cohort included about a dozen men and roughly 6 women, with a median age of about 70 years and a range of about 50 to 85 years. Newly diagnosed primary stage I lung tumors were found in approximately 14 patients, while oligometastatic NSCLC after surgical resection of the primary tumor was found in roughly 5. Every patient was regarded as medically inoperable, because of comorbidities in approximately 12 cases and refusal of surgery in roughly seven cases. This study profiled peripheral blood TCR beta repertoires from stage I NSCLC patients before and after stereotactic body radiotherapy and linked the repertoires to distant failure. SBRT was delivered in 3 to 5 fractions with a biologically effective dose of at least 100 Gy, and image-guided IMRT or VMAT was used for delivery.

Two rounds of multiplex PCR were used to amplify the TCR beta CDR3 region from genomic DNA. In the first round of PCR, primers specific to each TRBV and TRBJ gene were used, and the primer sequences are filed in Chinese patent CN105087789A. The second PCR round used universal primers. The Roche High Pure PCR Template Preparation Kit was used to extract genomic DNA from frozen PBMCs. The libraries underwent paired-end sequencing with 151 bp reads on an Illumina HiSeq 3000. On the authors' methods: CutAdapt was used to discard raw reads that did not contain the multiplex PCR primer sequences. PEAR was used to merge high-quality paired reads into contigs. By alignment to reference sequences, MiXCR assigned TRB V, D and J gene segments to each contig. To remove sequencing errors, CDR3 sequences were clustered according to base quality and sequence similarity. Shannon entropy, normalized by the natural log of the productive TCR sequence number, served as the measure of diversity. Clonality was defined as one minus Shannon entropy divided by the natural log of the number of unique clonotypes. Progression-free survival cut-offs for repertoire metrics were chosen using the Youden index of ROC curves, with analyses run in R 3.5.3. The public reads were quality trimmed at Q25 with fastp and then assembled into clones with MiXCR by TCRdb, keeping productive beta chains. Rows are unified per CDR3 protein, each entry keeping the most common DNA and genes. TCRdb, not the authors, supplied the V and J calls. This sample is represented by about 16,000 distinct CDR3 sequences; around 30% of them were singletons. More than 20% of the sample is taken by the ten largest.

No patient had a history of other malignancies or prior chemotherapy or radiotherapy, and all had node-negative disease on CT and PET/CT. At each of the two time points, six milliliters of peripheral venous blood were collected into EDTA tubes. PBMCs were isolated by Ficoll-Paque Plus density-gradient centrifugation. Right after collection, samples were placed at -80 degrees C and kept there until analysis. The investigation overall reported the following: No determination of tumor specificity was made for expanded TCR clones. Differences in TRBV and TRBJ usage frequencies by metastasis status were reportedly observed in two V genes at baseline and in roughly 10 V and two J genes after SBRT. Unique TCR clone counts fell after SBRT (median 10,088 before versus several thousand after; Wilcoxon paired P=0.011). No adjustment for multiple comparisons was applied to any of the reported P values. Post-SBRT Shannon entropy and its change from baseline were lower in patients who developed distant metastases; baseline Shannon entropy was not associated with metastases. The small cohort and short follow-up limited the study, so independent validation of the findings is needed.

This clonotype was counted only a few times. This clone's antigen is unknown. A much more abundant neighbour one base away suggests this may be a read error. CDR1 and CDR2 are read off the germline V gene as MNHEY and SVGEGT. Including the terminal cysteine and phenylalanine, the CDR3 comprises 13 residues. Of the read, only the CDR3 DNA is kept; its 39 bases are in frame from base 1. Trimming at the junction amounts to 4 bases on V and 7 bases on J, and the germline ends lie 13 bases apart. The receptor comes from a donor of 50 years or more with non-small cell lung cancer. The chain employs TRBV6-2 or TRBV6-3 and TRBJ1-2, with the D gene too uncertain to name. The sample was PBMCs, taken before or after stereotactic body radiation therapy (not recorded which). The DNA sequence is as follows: TGTGCCAGCAGTTGTATGGGGAGAGGTGGCTACACCTTC. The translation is CASSCMGRGGYTF.